This note documents a single T cell receptor beta chain sequence. Its antigen remains unidentified. The treatment: about 20 received Ad26.COV2.S at low or high dose, single or two shots; five or six received placebo; per-sample allocation not given. Specimens were obtained on day 63 following the first vaccine or placebo injection. Within Boston, the person who donated was an adult of 18-55 years. The data are from a study of Ad26.COV2.S vaccination and SARS-CoV-2 variants. Across the whole study: Donor was one of the participants in the Ad26.COV2.S arm of the COV1001 trial. The study gave Ad26.COV2.S intramuscularly, once or twice 56 days apart. Study-wide results and caveats: Reported findings describe substantial breadth in spike-specific CD8+ and CD4+ T cell responses following vaccination.

The germline V gene has CDR1 WSHSY and CDR2 SAAADI. This CDR3 contains 11 residues. V was shortened by 10 bases and J by 0 bases, with 6 bases between the two germline ends. TCRdb keeps only in-frame clones here, not all; method: immunoSEQ multiplex PCR. The sample has around 400,000 clones, about four fifths seen once. This chain joins TRBV10-2 and TRBJ2-5; D unresolved. This clonotype was obtained from a person between 18 and 65 years old who received the Ad26.COV2.S COVID-19 vaccine or a placebo. The sample was peripheral blood, taken in a trial of Ad26.COV2.S vaccine versus placebo. CDR3 DNA: TGCGCCACCTCCCACCAAGAGACCCAGTACTTC. Residues: CATSHQETQYF.